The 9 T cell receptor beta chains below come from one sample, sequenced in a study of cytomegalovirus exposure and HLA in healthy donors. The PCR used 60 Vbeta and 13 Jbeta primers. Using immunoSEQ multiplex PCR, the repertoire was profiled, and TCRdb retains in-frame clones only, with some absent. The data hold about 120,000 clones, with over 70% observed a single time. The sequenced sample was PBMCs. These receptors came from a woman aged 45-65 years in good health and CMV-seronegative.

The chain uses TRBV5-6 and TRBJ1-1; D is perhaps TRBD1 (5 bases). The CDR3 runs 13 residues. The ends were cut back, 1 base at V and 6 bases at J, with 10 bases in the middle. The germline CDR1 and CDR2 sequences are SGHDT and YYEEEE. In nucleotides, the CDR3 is TGTGCCAGCAGCTTGAAATCAGGGTCTGAAGCTTTCTTT. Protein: CASSLKSGSEAFF.

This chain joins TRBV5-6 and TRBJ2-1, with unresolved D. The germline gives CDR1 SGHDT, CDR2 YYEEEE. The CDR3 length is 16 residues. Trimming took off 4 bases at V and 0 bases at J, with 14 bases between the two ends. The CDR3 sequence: CASSPRVSSSYNEQFF. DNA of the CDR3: TGTGCCAGCAGCCCCCGTGTTTCGAGCTCCTACAATGAGCAGTTCTTC.

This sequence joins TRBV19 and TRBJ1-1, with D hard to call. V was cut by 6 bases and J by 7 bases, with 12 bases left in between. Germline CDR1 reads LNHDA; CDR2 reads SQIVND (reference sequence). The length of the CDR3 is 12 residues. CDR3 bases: TGTGCCAGTAGCCCCAATGGCCTTGAAGCTTTCTTT. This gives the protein CASSPNGLEAFF.

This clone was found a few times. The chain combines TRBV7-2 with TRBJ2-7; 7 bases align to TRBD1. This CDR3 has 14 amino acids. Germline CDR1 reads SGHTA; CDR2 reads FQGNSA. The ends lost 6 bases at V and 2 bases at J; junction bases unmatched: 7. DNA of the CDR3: TGTGCCAGCAGACCTGACAGGGCCCCCTACGAGCAGTACTTC. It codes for CASRPDRAPYEQYF.

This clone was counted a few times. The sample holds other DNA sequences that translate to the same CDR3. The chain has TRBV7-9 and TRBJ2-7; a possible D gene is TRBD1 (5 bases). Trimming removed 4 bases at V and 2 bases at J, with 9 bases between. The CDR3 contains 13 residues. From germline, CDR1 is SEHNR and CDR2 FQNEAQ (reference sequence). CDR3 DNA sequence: TGTGCCAGCAGCTCGGGCAGGGCCTACGAGCAGTACTTC. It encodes CASSSGRAYEQYF.

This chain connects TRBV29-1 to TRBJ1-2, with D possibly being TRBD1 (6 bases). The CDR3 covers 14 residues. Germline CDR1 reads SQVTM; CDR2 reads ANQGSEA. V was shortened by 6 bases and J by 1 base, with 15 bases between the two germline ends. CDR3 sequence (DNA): TGCAGCGTGACAGGCTATACCAATAACTATGGCTACACCTTC. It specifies CSVTGYTNNYGYTF.

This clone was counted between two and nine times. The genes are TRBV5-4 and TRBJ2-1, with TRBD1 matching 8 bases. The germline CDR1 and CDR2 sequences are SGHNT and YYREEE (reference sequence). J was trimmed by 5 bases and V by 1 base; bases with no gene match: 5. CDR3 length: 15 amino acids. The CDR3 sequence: CASSLLGQGNNEQFF. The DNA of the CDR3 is TGTGCCAGCAGCTTGCTTGGACAGGGCAACAATGAGCAGTTCTTC.

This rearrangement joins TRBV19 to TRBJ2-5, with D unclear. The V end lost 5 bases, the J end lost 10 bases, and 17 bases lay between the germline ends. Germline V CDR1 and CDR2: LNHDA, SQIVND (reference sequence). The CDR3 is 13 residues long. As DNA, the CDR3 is TGTGCCAGTAGTGGATCAGAGGCTAGAGGCCAGTACTTC. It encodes CASSGSEARGQYF.

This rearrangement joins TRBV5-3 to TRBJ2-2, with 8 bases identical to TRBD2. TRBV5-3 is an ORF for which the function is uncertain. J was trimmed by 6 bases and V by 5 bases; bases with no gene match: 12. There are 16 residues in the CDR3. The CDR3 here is CARSSGGRSRAGELFF. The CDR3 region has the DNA TGTGCCAGAAGTTCGGGCGGGAGGTCGCGCGCCGGGGAGCTGTTTTTT.